The clone carrying this TCR beta chain came up a few times. Its specificity is not known. These data originate in a study of identical twins. Study outcomes and limitations: Findings depended on cross-sectional statistics rather than tracking the same donors. One should note that invariant MAIT and iNKT cells could partly confound zero-insertion analyses. Excess twin sharing in beta out-of-frame sequences was weaker.

The cDNA had a unique molecular identifier and a template-switch universal primer site. In TCRdb, the 5' RACE reads were re-called with MiXCR into one record per CDR3 protein. In the table there are roughly 1,500,000 distinct CDR3 sequences, about 31% of which are singletons. Germline V gives CDR1 DFQATT, CDR2 SNEGSKA (reference sequence). The CDR3 has 15 amino acids. The V and J ends lost 1 base and 2 bases, in that order; junction bases with no gene match: 5. The chain combines TRBV20-1 with TRBJ2-3; TRBD2 aligns across 8 bases. Sequencing input: cord blood. This clonotype was obtained from a newborn girl in good health. DNA of the CDR3: TGCAGTGCTAGAGTCCGACTAGCGCTCACAGATACGCAGTATTTT. Translated: CSARVRLALTDTQYF.